A selection of T cell receptor beta chains follows, all from one sample in a study of regulatory T cells in long-lasting Graves disease. TCRdb processed the multiplex PCR reads anew with MiXCR; each CDR3 protein has one entry. Of roughly 500,000 distinct CDR3 sequences listed, 9.5% to 15% are singletons. This sample also appeared in a second study, on T cells in Graves' hyperthyroidism and ophthalmopathy.

The specimen was peripheral blood mononuclear cells (PBMCs), collected at new diagnosis, from a patient treated with antithyroid drugs. All receptors derive from a woman aged 25 to 45 with Graves disease. The CDR3 runs from the conserved cysteine through the conserved F or W. The order of the fields is J gene, D gene, V gene, clone size, CDR3 DNA, CDR3 protein. D genes are given only for firm matches. Some rows have no size entry. The others give once, few or many, or a class for an expanded clone.

>TRBJ1-3|.|TRBV6-1|many
TGTGCCAGCAGGCGTAACAGGGCGTTGGGAACCCCTAACTCTGGAAACACCATATATTTT
CASRRNRALGTPNSGNTIYF
>TRBJ1-2|.|TRBV20-1|many
TGCAGTGCTAGAAAGGGAGGGGGCTATGGCTACACCTTC
CSARKGGGYGYTF
>TRBJ2-1|TRBD1|TRBV3-1|many
TGTGCCAGCAGCCCACAACAGGGGTCCTACAATGAGCAGTTCTTC
CASSPQQGSYNEQFF
>TRBJ2-3|.|TRBV24-1|many
TGTGCCACCAGTGAGAATAGCGCGTCCACAGATACGCAGTATTTT
CATSENSASTDTQYF
>TRBJ1-4|.|TRBV19|few
TGTGCCAGTAAAGTCTACGGAGCAACTAATGAAAAACTGTTTTTT
CASKVYGATNEKLFF
>TRBJ2-1|.|TRBV20-1|many
TGCAGTGCTAGGGTGTGGAGAGAAGTCTACAATGAGCAGTTCTTC
CSARVWREVYNEQFF
>TRBJ2-1|TRBD2|TRBV7-8|many
TGTGCCAGCAGCTTCCGGGAGGCCTCATACAATGAGCAGTTCTTC
CASSFREASYNEQFF
>TRBJ1-1|.|TRBV9|few
TGTGCCAGCAGCCCGACGGCAGGGCGGACTGAAGCTTTCTTT
CASSPTAGRTEAFF
>TRBJ1-4|.|TRBV2|many
TGTGCCAGCAGGGAAGGTCGGCAGGGGATCTTAGAGAAACTGTTTTTT
CASREGRQGILEKLFF
>TRBJ2-5|.|TRBV7-9|.
TGTGCCAGCAGCCCCTATGGCGGGAAAGAGACCCAGTACTTC
CASSPYGGKETQYF
>TRBJ2-1|TRBD2|TRBV11-3|many
TGTGCCAGCAGCTTAGTGTTGCTAGCGGGAGGAGGTGTGAATGAGCAGTTCTTC
CASSLVLLAGGGVNEQFF
>TRBJ1-1|.|TRBV6-2/TRBV6-3|many
TGTGCCAGCAGTTTTCGGATTAACACTGAAGCTTTCTTT
CASSFRINTEAFF
>TRBJ1-2|.|TRBV29-1|.
TGCAGCGTTACACAGGGCCCGGGGTATGGCTACACCTTC
CSVTQGPGYGYTF
>TRBJ2-2|.|TRBV2|many
TGTGCCAGCAGTGAATGGAGGAACACCGGGGAGCTGTTTTTT
CASSEWRNTGELFF
>TRBJ1-1|TRBD1|TRBV4-2|.
TGTGCCAGCAGCCAAACCGGGACAGGGAACACTGAAGCTTTCTTT
CASSQTGTGNTEAFF
>TRBJ1-2|.|TRBV7-8|.
TGTGCCAGCAGCTTAGGGCGTACGCTTACTAACTATGGCTACACCTTC
CASSLGRTLTNYGYTF
>TRBJ1-6|TRBD1|TRBV6-2/TRBV6-3|.
TGTGCCAGCAGTCGCGGACAGGGAGCCTATAATTCACCCCTCCACTTT
CASSRGQGAYNSPLHF
>TRBJ1-4|.|TRBV7-8|many
TGTGCCAGCAGCTTGGACGGAGATGAAAAACTGTTTTTT
CASSLDGDEKLFF
>TRBJ2-7|.|TRBV7-8|many
TGTGCCAGCAGCTTAGATCCCGCAGGGAGGAACTACGAGCAGTACTTC
CASSLDPAGRNYEQYF
>TRBJ2-5|TRBD2|TRBV7-2|many
TGTGCCAGCAGCTTAGCCCTAGCGGTGAATACACAAGAGACCCAGTACTTC
CASSLALAVNTQETQYF
>TRBJ2-1|.|TRBV6-2/TRBV6-3|few
TGTGCCAGCAGACCCCCGGGATCCACAGGGTACAATGAGCAGTTCTTC
CASRPPGSTGYNEQFF
>TRBJ2-7|TRBD2|TRBV6-4|.
TGTGCCAGCAGGGGGGAGGGGGCTAGCGGGAGTAGGTACGAGCAGTACTTC
CASRGEGASGSRYEQYF
>TRBJ2-7|.|TRBV30|many
TGTGCCTGGAGTTATGGCTCCGGAGTCGAGCAGTACTTC
CAWSYGSGVEQYF
>TRBJ1-3|.|TRBV30|.
TGTGCCTGGGCCGATCGAGGTGGAAACACCATATATTTT
CAWADRGGNTIYF
>TRBJ2-3|TRBD2|TRBV11-2|many
TGTGCCAGCAGCTTGACTAGCGGCACAGATACGCAGTATTTT
CASSLTSGTDTQYF
>TRBJ2-7|.|TRBV10-3|many
TGTGCCATCAAAGGTGGTGGGACGGGCTTTCACGAGCAGTACTTC
CAIKGGGTGFHEQYF
>TRBJ2-2|.|TRBV20-1|few
TGCAGTGCTAGAGATCTGAAGGGTTTGAGAACCGGGGAGCTGTTTTTT
CSARDLKGLRTGELFF
>TRBJ1-6|.|TRBV3-1|few
TGTGCCAGCAGCCGGGGGTCACCCCTCCACTTT
CASSRGSPLHF
>TRBJ1-2|.|TRBV28|many
TGTGCCAGCAGTTTGGCAGGCTCGAGTGGCTACACCTTC
CASSLAGSSGYTF
>TRBJ2-1|TRBD2|TRBV5-1|few
TGCGCCAGCAGCTTGGGGACTAGCGGGAGTTATGAGCAGTTCTTC
CASSLGTSGSYEQFF
>TRBJ1-5|.|TRBV7-2|few
TGTGCCAGCAGCTTAGCGGTGTTTCAGCCCCAGCATTTT
CASSLAVFQPQHF
>TRBJ2-2|TRBD2|TRBV7-3|.
TGTGCCAGCAGCTACTTGGCCCCGGGACTAGCGGGAGTGAACACCGGGGAGCTGTTTTTT
CASSYLAPGLAGVNTGELFF
>TRBJ1-1|.|TRBV9|.
TGTGCCAGCAGCTCATCCACAGTTATGAACACTGAAGCTTTCTTT
CASSSSTVMNTEAFF
>TRBJ2-1|TRBD2|TRBV18|many
TGTGCCAGCTCACCAGCGGCTAGCGGGAACCATGAGCAGTTCTTC
CASSPAASGNHEQFF
>TRBJ1-5|.|TRBV2|many
TGTGCCAGCAGTGATGCAGGGTTCCCGGGGGTGCCCCAGCATTTT
CASSDAGFPGVPQHF
>TRBJ1-1|.|TRBV27|few
TGTGCCAGCAGTTGGGGGAGTCCCTGGGAAGCTTTCTTT
CASSWGSPWEAFF
>TRBJ1-1|TRBD1|TRBV18|many
TGTGCCAGCAGCCCCCCAGGGGGCACTGAAGCTTTCTTT
CASSPPGGTEAFF
>TRBJ1-1|TRBD1|TRBV20-1|few
TGCAGTGCTTCTACATTCGACAGGGTTGAAGCTTTCTTT
CSASTFDRVEAFF
>TRBJ1-6|.|TRBV2|many
TGTGCCAGCAGTGACCCCGGTTCACCCCTCCACTTT
CASSDPGSPLHF
>TRBJ2-5|.|TRBV27|many
TGTGCCAGCGGGAGAGGGGACCAAGAGACCCAGTACTTC
CASGRGDQETQYF
>TRBJ2-6|TRBD2|TRBV13|many
TGTGCCAGCAGCTTAGGCTCTCCGGGACTAGCGGGAGGGTCTGGGGCCAACGTCCTGACTTTC
CASSLGSPGLAGGSGANVLTF
>TRBJ2-3|TRBD2|TRBV5-1|.
TGCGCCAGCAGCGGGACTAGCGGGAGGCCTACTCGCACAGATACGCAGTATTTT
CASSGTSGRPTRTDTQYF
>TRBJ2-1|TRBD1|TRBV5-5|many
TGTGCCAGCAGCTTGATCTACAGGGGTCCCAACAATGAGCAGTTCTTC
CASSLIYRGPNNEQFF